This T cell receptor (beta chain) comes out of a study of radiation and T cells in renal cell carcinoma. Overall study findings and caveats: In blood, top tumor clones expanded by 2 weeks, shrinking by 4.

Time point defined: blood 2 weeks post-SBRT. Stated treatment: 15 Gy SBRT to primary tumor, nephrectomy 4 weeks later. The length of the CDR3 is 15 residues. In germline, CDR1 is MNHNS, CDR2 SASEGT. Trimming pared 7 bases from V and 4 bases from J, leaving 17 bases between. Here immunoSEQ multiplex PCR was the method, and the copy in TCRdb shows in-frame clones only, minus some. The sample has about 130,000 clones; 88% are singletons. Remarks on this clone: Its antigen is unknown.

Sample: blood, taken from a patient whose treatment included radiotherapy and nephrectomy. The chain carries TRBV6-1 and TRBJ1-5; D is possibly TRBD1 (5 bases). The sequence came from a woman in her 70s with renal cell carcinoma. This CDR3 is CASTRDWIGNQPQHF. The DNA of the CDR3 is TGTGCCAGCACCAGGGACTGGATAGGGAATCAGCCCCAGCATTTT.